Listed below are T cell receptor beta chains from one sample, sequenced in a study of blood T cell repertoires in COVID-19. Clones were sequenced by immunoSEQ multiplex PCR, and TCRdb holds only the in-frame ones, with some missing. The data contain 200,000 to 250,000 clones, 70% to 85% of them singletons. The specimen was PBMCs or T cells enriched from blood (not recorded which). Receptors originate from a woman in her thirties or forties with acute COVID-19. Each CDR3 is given without its conserved first and last residue. Where a row states a size, it is once, few, many or the class of an expanded clone; other rows omit it.

V gene	clone size	J gene	CDR3 protein
TRBV10-3	few	TRBJ1-2	AISESPPGGYYGYT
TRBV9	-	TRBJ1-1	ASSAGTEAF
TRBV19	few	TRBJ2-3	ASTERDTQY
TRBV6-5	once	TRBJ1-2	ASTRGAGYT
TRBV5-3	-	TRBJ1-6	ARSLERRVHRLGYNSPLH
TRBV5-1	many	TRBJ2-1	ASSWGAGQRNSNEQF
TRBV30	-	TRBJ2-7	AWNRGQGEAEQY
TRBV3-1/TRBV3-2	-	TRBJ2-7	ASSPTPGTGSYEQY
TRBV5-1	many	TRBJ1-2	ASSLGQDPNYGYT
TRBV6-5	-	TRBJ2-7	ATRNVRSSYEQY
TRBV7-2	-	TRBJ2-5	ASSLAGTGETQY
TRBV18	-	TRBJ2-2	ASSAGLPNTGELF
TRBV19	-	TRBJ1-5	ASSMTLLEPQH
TRBV2	-	TRBJ1-2	ASRDRDSYGYT
TRBV9	-	TRBJ2-7	ASSVGETSGTYEQY
TRBV11-2	-	TRBJ1-1	ASSSTSGGGNTEAF
TRBV4-1	-	TRBJ1-4	ASSQDGTGTNEKLF
TRBV15	few	TRBJ1-6	ATSRSGTGAFKSPLH
TRBV5-1	-	TRBJ2-2	ASSLDGENTGELF
TRBV7-9	-	TRBJ2-5	ASSPWTGLAGGKETQY
TRBV4-1	few	TRBJ1-1	ASSPGPGGDTEAF
TRBV6-1	-	TRBJ2-7	ASSENDRGIYEQY
TRBV10-1	-	TRBJ2-3	ASSEGRVADTQY
TRBV11-2	-	TRBJ1-1	ASSLPHRGTEAF
TRBV4-1	-	TRBJ2-7	ASSHLAGSYEQY
TRBV3-1/TRBV3-2	few	TRBJ1-1	ASSTSGDTEAF
TRBV27	-	TRBJ1-2	ASSLSLRTGRYGYT
TRBV19	-	TRBJ2-3	ASKRGTGRADTQY
TRBV30	-	TRBJ1-1	AWTGGTSGPFEAF
TRBV15	few	TRBJ1-2	ATSRDPGSNYGYT
TRBV27	-	TRBJ1-2	ASRDRVFGYT
TRBV5-8	-	TRBJ2-7	ASSLGQGLSYEQY
TRBV4-3	-	TRBJ2-2	ASSQGRALTGELF
TRBV6-5	-	TRBJ2-2	ASSYSNGQPGELF
TRBV29-1	few	TRBJ2-2	SVTGGRWNTGELF
TRBV2	-	TRBJ1-2	ASSEYRAPNGYT
TRBV2	-	TRBJ1-4	ASSRLNEKLF
TRBV5-6	-	TRBJ2-3	ASSPTRQGLSSDTQY
TRBV6-2/TRBV6-3	-	TRBJ1-3	ASSYAGAGNTIY
TRBV19	-	TRBJ2-1	ASSMWTSGSYNEQF
TRBV6-2/TRBV6-3	few	TRBJ2-7	ASSYTDLYEQY